This TCR beta chain was found in a study of blood T cells in healthy people across ages. Through a sample-barcoded 5' primer and a J-beta primer mix, a second PCR was run for about 6 to 12 cycles. Each CDR3 protein gets one entry after TCRdb re-called the 5' RACE reads with MiXCR. The data contain around 1.7 million distinct CDR3 sequences, over 25% of them singletons. The germline V gene encodes CDR1 SNHLY and CDR2 FYNNEI. After removal of 3 bases from V and 6 bases from J, the junction contained 8 bases not matched to a gene. This CDR3 has 15 amino acids. The chain recombines TRBV2 with TRBJ2-4; TRBD2 matches 7 bases. The TCR comes from a woman in her 30s in good health. The sample was blood. CDR3 bases: TGTGCCAGCAGTGATAGGCGGGAGAGAAGAAACATTCAGTACTTC. Amino acids: CASSDRRERRNIQYF.